What follows are 19 T cell receptor beta chains derived from one specimen sequenced in a study of shared clonotypes between healthy human individuals. Sequenced by immunoSEQ multiplex PCR; TCRdb stores in-frame clones only, minus some. In the table there are roughly 2 million clones, approximately 94% of which are singletons. CD45RO-negative cells were positively selected for CCR7, leaving out terminally differentiated effector memory CD45RA+ cells. The specimen was naive CD8+ T cells sorted from blood. These receptors all come from a man between 18 and 35 years old in good health.

This clone has more than one count but fewer than ten. This specimen includes other DNA sequences encoding the same CDR3. This chain links TRBV5-4 with TRBJ2-7; 7 bases align to TRBD1. CDR1 is SGHNT, CDR2 YYREEE, per germline (reference sequence). The ends lost 4 bases at V and 0 bases at J; junction bases unmatched: 4. CDR3 size: 14 residues. This CDR3 is CASSHDRASYEQYF. The CDR3 DNA reads as TGTGCCAGCAGCCATGACAGGGCCTCCTACGAGCAGTACTTC. Supplemented by reference TRBV5-4 and TRBJ2-7, the full variable domain reads ETGVTQSPTHLIKTRGQQVTLRCSSQSGHNTVSWYQQALGQGPQFIFQYYREEENGRGNFPPRFSGLQFPNYSSELNVNALELDDSALYLCASSHDRASYEQYFGPGTRLTVT.

The chain couples TRBV4-3 to TRBJ2-7; 8 positions agree with TRBD1. Germline V gene lookup returns CDR1 LGHNA and CDR2 YSLEER. V was clipped by 0 bases and J by 6 bases; unmatched bases: 10. The CDR3 extends over 16 amino acids. The CDR3 sequence is CASSQEFAGQGTEQYF. CDR3 in DNA: TGCGCCAGCAGCCAAGAGTTCGCCGGACAGGGTACCGAGCAGTACTTC.

The chain recombines TRBV6-5 with TRBJ2-1; D gene uncertain. This CDR3 contains 12 residues. The ends were cut back, 6 bases at V and 1 base at J, with 4 bases in the middle. Germline V gives CDR1 MNHEY, CDR2 SVGAGI. The CDR3 DNA reads TGTGCCAGCAGGGAGTCCTACAATGAGCAGTTCTTC. This sequence encodes CASRESYNEQFF.

This chain connects TRBV4-2 to TRBJ2-2; D is possibly TRBD1 (6 bases). CDR3 length: 16 residues. V was shortened by 0 bases and J by 5 bases, with 13 bases between the two germline ends. Germline loops: CDR1 LGHNA, CDR2 YNFKEQ. The CDR3 nucleotides are TGTGCCAGCAGCCAAGATAGGGACAAAGATACCGGGGAGCTGTTTTTT. Translation gives CASSQDRDKDTGELFF.

The gene calls are TRBV7-9 and TRBJ1-2, with 7 nucleotides matching TRBD1. The CDR3 totals 16 residues. Germline assignment: CDR1 SEHNR and CDR2 FQNEAQ (reference sequence). The V and J ends lost 5 bases and 0 bases, in that order; junction bases with no gene match: 9. Here the CDR3 reads CASSTRTGEANYGYTF. Written as DNA, the CDR3 is TGTGCCAGCAGCACTCGGACAGGAGAAGCTAACTATGGCTACACCTTC.

V gene TRBV29-1 combines with J gene TRBJ2-1; 14 bases are a match to TRBD2. Germline lookup yields CDR1 SQVTM and CDR2 ANQGSEA. J lost 7 bases, V lost 8 bases, and 10 bases had no gene match. CDR3 length: 15 amino acids. The CDR3 sequence is CSSRLAGGPGNEQFF. As DNA, the CDR3 is TGCAGCTCTCGACTAGCGGGAGGGCCGGGGAATGAGCAGTTCTTC.

The chain uses TRBV7-9 and TRBJ2-4; D perhaps matches TRBD2 (6 bases). This CDR3 is built from 17 residues. Germline-derived CDR1 and CDR2 are SEHNR and FQNEAQ (reference sequence). Trimming shortened V by 1 base and J by 0 bases, and 13 bases separated the two germline ends. In DNA form, the CDR3 reads TGTGCCAGCAGCTTAGGGCGCAGCGGGTTAGCCAAAAACATTCAGTACTTC. Its protein is CASSLGRSGLAKNIQYF.

The chain is built from TRBV7-9 and TRBJ2-1; D might be TRBD1 or TRBD2, each matching 5 bases. The germline gives CDR1 SEHNR, CDR2 FQNEAQ (reference sequence). The CDR3 runs 15 residues. V lost 2 bases and J lost 8, with 16 bases in between. The CDR3 protein is CASSLLQGRNDEQFF. The CDR3 DNA follows: TGTGCCAGCAGCTTATTGCAGGGACGGAACGATGAGCAGTTCTTC.

This clone is a singleton in its sample. The rearrangement joins TRBV27 to TRBJ2-1; either TRBD1 or TRBD2 may fit D (5 bases each). V was cut by 6 bases and J by 3 bases, with 21 bases left in between. This CDR3 has 17 residues. The germline V gene has CDR1 MNHEY and CDR2 SMNVEV (reference sequence). CDR3 DNA sequence: TGTGCCAGCAGGTTGACCCAAGGTGGGGGAAACTACAATGAGCAGTTCTTC. This encodes CASRLTQGGGNYNEQFF.

The J gene is TRBJ2-1, the V gene TRBV5-1, with 7 nucleotides matching TRBD2. With V trimmed by 0 bases and J by 4 bases, 7 bases remained unmatched. The CDR3 is made up of 16 amino acids. CDR1 and CDR2 from the germline V gene are SGHRS and YFSETQ. CDR3 in DNA: TGCGCCAGCAGCTTGGGGCTAGCGGAGCGATACAATGAGCAGTTCTTC. This translates into CASSLGLAERYNEQFF.

The gene calls are TRBV7-6 and TRBJ2-1; unclear D gene. Trimming removed 5 bases at V and 0 bases at J, with 11 bases between. The CDR3 consists of 15 residues. CDR1 and CDR2 (germline): SGHVS, FNYEAQ. CDR3 sequence reads: CASSHDWSSYNEQFF. The CDR3 DNA follows: TGTGCCAGCAGCCACGACTGGAGCTCCTACAATGAGCAGTTCTTC.

The V gene is TRBV5-5, the J gene TRBJ2-7; 10 nucleotides align to TRBD1. Germline assignment: CDR1 SGHKS and CDR2 YYEKEE (reference sequence). The CDR3 contains 14 residues. Trimming took 6 bases from V and 4 from J; bases not matched to a gene: 7. The CDR3 reads CASILTGGYYEQYF. DNA for the CDR3: TGTGCCAGCATCCTGACAGGGGGCTATTACGAGCAGTACTTC. The whole variable domain, filled in from reference TRBV5-5 and TRBJ2-7, reads DAGVTQSPTHLIKTRGQQVTLRCSPISGHKSVSWYQQVLGQGPQFIFQYYEKEERGRGNFPDRFSARQFPNYSSELNVNALLLGDSALYLCASILTGGYYEQYFGPGTRLTVT.

The gene calls are TRBV6-5 and TRBJ1-5; D not certain. Per germline, CDR1 MNHEY and CDR2 SVGAGI. Trimming stripped 6 bases from V and 3 bases from J, with 9 bases between. This CDR3 comprises 13 residues. Written as DNA, the CDR3 is TGTGCCAGCAGCGACCGTATCAATCAGCCCCAGCATTTT. Residues: CASSDRINQPQHF.

This clone was observed a single time. The chain couples TRBV10-1 to TRBJ2-3, with TRBD2 matching over 7 bases. CDR1 and CDR2 from the germline V gene are WNHNN and SYGVQD (reference sequence). J gave up 1 base and V 11 bases, and 9 bases lay outside the gene matches. This CDR3 contains 14 residues. In nucleotides, the CDR3 is TGCGCCTGTCGCGGCCTAGCGGGCACAGATACGCAGTATTTT. Translation gives CACRGLAGTDTQYF.

The rearrangement uses TRBV11-2 and TRBJ2-1; the D call may be TRBD1 or TRBD2 (5 bases each). Germline loops: CDR1 SGHAT, CDR2 FQNNGV. With 4 bases removed from V and 5 bases from J, the gap between germline ends came to 6 bases. The CDR3 is 12 amino acids. The DNA for the CDR3 is TGTGCCAGCAGCTCGGGACACAATGAGCAGTTCTTC. It codes for CASSSGHNEQFF.

As concerns this clone: This could be a read error, since a much larger clone is one nucleotide away. This same CDR3 is encoded by further DNA sequences in the sample. CDR3 nucleotides: TGTGCCAGCAGCTTGGCCAGCTACGAGCAGTACTTC. Its translation is CASSLASYEQYF. The chain combines TRBV5-6 with TRBJ2-7; D remains ambiguous. The V and J ends lost 0 bases and 3 bases respectively, with 4 bases between them. CDR1 and CDR2 (germline): SGHDT, YYEEEE. The CDR3 contains 12 residues.

The rearrangement joins TRBV19 to TRBJ1-1; D is unresolved. Trimming took off 6 bases at V and 5 bases at J, with 19 bases between the two ends. CDR1 and CDR2 from the germline V gene are LNHDA and SQIVND (reference sequence). There are 15 residues in the CDR3. The CDR3 is CASSAHIGMMTEAFF. The CDR3 nucleotides read TGTGCCAGTAGCGCCCACATCGGAATGATGACTGAAGCTTTCTTT.

V and J are TRBV11-2 and TRBJ2-7, with D possibly matching TRBD1 (5 bases). Between the trimmed V and J ends, which lost 4 bases and 2 bases, there was a span of 15 bases. CDR3 length: 15 residues. Germline V CDR1 and CDR2: SGHAT, FQNNGV. CDR3 loop: CASSSAAGRAYEQYF. CDR3 bases: TGTGCCAGCAGCTCCGCAGCAGGGCGAGCCTACGAGCAGTACTTC.

The genes are TRBV7-3 and TRBJ2-7; no clear D gene. V was pared by 2 bases and J by 2 bases, with 10 bases between. This CDR3 is 14 amino acids long. Germline V CDR1 and CDR2: SGHTA, FQGTGA. The CDR3 DNA reads as TGTGCCAGCAGCTTAGCAGGACGGGCCTACGAGCAGTACTTC. This codes for CASSLAGRAYEQYF.